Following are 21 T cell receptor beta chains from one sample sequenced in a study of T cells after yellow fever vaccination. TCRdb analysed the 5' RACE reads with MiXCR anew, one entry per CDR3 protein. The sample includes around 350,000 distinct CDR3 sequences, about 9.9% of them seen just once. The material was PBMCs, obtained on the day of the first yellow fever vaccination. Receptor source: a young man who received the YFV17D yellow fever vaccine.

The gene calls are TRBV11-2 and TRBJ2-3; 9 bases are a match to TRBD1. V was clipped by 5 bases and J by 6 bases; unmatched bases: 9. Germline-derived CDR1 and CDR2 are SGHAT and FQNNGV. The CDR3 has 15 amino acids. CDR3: CASSPTDRGWDTQYF. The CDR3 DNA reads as TGTGCCAGCAGCCCCACGGACAGGGGTTGGGATACGCAGTATTTT.

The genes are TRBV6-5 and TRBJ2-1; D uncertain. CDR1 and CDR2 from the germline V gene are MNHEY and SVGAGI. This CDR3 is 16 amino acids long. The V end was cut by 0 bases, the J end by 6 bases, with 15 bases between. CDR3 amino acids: CASSYSTSSPGNEQFF. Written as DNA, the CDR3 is TGTGCCAGCAGTTACTCGACGTCTAGTCCCGGCAATGAGCAGTTCTTC.

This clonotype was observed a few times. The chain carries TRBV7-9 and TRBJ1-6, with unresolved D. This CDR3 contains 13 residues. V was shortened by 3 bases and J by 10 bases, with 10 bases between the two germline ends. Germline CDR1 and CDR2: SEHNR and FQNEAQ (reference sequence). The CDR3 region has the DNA TGTGCCAGCAGCTTTTCTGGTGGGTCACCCCTCCACTTT. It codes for CASSFSGGSPLHF.

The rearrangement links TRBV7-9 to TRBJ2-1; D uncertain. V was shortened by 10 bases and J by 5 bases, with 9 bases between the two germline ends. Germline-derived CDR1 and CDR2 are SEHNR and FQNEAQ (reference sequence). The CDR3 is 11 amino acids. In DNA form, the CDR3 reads TGTGCCACCGAAATTAACAATGAGCAGTTCTTC. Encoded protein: CATEINNEQFF. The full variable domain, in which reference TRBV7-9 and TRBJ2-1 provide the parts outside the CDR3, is DTGVSQNPRHKITKRGQNVTFRCDPISEHNRLYWYRQTLGQGPEFLTYFQNEAQLEKSRLLSDRFSAERPKGSFSTLEIQRTEQGDSAMYLCATEINNEQFFGPGTRLTVL.

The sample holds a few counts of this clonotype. CDR3 DNA sequence: TGTGCCAGCAGCTACCCGGGCAGTAAAGGCACTGAAGCTTTCTTT. Translation gives CASSYPGSKGTEAFF. V usage is TRBV4-2 and J usage is TRBJ1-1; no reliable D call. Germline V gives CDR1 LGHNA, CDR2 YNFKEQ. CDR3 length: 15 amino acids. V was pared by 5 bases and J by 4 bases, with 17 bases between.

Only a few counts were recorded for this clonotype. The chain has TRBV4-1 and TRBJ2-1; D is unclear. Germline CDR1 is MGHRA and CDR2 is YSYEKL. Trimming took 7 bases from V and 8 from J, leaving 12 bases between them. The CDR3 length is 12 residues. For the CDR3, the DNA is TGCGCCAGCACCTTGAGCTGCGATGAGCAGTTCTTC. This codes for CASTLSCDEQFF.

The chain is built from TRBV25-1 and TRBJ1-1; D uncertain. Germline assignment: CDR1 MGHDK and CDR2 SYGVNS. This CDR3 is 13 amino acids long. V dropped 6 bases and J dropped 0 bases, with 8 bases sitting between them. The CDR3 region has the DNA TGTGCCAGCAGAGCAACACTGAACACTGAAGCTTTCTTT. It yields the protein CASRATLNTEAFF. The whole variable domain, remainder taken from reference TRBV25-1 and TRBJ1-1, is EADIYQTPRYLVIGTGKKITLECSQTMGHDKMYWYQQDPGMELHLIHYSYGVNSTEKGDLSSESTVSRIRTEHFPLTLESARPSHTSQYLCASRATLNTEAFFGQGTRLTVV.

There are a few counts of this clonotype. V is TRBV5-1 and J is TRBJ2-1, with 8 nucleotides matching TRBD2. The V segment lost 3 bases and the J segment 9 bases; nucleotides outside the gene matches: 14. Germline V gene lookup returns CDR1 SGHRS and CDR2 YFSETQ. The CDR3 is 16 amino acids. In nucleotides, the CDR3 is TGCGCCAGCAGCTACTCCGGCAGCGGGGGTACAGTTGAGCAGTTCTTC. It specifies CASSYSGSGGTVEQFF.

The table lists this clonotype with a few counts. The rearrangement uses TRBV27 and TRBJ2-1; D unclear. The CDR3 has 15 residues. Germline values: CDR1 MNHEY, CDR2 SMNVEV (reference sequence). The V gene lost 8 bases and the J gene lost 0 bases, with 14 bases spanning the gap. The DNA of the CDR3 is TGTGCCAGCTGTCCGAAGGGCAGCTCCTACAATGAGCAGTTCTTC. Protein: CASCPKGSSYNEQFF.

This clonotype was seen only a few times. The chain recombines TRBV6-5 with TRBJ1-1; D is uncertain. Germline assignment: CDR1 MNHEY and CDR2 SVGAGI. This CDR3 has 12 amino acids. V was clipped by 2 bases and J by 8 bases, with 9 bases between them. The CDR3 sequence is CASSYAGVEAFF. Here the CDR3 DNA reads TGTGCCAGCAGTTACGCCGGCGTGGAAGCTTTCTTT.

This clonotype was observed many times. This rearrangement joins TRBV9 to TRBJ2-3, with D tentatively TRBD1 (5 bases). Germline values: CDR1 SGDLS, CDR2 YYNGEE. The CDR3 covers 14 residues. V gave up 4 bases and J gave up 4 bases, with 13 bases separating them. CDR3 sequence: CASSPRTFPDTQYF. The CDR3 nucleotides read TGTGCCAGCAGCCCAAGGACATTCCCAGATACGCAGTATTTT.

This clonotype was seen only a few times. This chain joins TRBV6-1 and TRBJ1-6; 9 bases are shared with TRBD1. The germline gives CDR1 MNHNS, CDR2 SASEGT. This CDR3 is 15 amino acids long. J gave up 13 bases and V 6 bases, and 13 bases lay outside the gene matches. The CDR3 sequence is CASSHRGTGFTPLHF. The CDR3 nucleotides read TGTGCCAGCAGCCACCGTGGGACAGGGTTTACGCCCCTCCACTTT.

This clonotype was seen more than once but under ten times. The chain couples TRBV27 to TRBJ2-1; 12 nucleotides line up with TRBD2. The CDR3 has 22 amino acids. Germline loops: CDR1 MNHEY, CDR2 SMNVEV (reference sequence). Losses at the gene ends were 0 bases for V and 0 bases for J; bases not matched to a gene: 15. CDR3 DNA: TGTGCCAGCAGTTTATCGATAATGCCGGGACTAGCGGGTATTACCTCCTACAATGAGCAGTTCTTC. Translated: CASSLSIMPGLAGITSYNEQFF.

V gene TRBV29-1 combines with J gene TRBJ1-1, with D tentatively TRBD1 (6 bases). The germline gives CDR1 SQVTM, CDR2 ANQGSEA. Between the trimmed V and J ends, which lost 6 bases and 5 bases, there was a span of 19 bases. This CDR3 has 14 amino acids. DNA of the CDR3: TGCAGCGTCGATACGACAGGTCTGAGTACTGAAGCTTTCTTT. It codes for CSVDTTGLSTEAFF.

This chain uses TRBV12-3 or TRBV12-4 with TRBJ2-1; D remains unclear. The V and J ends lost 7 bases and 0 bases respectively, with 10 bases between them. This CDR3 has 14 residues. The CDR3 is CASTWASSYNEQFF. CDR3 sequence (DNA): TGTGCCAGCACGTGGGCCAGCTCCTACAATGAGCAGTTCTTC.

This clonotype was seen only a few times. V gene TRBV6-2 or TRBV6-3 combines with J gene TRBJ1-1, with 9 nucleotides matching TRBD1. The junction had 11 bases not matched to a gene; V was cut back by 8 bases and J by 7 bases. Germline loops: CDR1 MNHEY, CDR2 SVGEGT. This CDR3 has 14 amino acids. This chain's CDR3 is CASSPGQGIDEAFF. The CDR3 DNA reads TGTGCCAGCTCGCCGGGACAGGGTATTGATGAAGCTTTCTTT.

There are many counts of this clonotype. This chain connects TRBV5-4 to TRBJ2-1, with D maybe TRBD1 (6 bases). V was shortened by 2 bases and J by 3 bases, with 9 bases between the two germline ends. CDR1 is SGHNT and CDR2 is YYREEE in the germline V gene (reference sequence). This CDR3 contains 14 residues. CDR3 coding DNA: TGTGCCAGCAGCTTTCAGGGGAACTACAATGAGCAGTTCTTC. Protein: CASSFQGNYNEQFF.

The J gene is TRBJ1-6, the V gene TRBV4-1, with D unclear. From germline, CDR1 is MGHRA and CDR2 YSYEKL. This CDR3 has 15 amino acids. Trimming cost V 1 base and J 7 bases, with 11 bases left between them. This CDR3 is CASSQVLAENSPLHF. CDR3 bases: TGCGCCAGCAGCCAAGTACTGGCAGAGAATTCACCCCTCCACTTT.

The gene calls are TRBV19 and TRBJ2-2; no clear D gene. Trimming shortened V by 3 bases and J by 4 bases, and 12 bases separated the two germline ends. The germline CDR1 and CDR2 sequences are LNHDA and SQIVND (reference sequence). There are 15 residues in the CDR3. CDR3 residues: CASSIALTFTGELFF. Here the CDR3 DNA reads TGTGCCAGTAGTATTGCACTAACATTCACCGGGGAGCTGTTTTTT.

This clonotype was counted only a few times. This CDR3 reads CASSVVYGYEQYF. In DNA, the CDR3 is TGTGCCAGCAGTGTCGTGTACGGCTACGAGCAGTACTTC. The chain links TRBV12-3 or TRBV12-4 to TRBJ2-7; D is uncertain. The V end lost 5 bases, the J end lost 3 bases, and 11 bases lay between the germline ends. CDR3 length: 13 residues.

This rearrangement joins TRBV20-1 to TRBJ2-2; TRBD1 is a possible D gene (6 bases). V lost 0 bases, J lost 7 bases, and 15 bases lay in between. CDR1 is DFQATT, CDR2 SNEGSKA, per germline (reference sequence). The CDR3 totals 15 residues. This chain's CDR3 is CSARDYRARGGELFF. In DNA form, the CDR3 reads TGCAGTGCTAGAGACTACAGGGCCCGGGGCGGGGAGCTGTTTTTT.